These 17 T cell receptor beta chains were sequenced from one sample in a study of cytomegalovirus exposure and HLA in healthy donors. This PCR relied on a set of 60 Vbeta primers and 13 Jbeta primers. Profiled with immunoSEQ multiplex PCR; TCRdb holds only in-frame clones, not every one. The sample lists fewer than 150,000 clones; 65% to 90% were seen once. The material sequenced was PBMCs. Every receptor here comes from a female donor in good health and CMV-seronegative.

The genes are TRBV5-1 and TRBJ1-1; D is ambiguous. The CDR3 contains 13 residues. Per germline, CDR1 SGHRS and CDR2 YFSETQ. The ends were cut back, 3 bases at V and 5 bases at J, with 11 bases in the middle. In DNA, the CDR3 is TGCGCCAGCAGCTCCGGAGGGCGGACTGAAGCTTTCTTT. Amino acids: CASSSGGRTEAFF.

The chain joins TRBV6-1 to TRBJ1-5; tentative D call: TRBD1 (6 bases). This CDR3 region has 14 residues. The V gene lost 5 bases and the J gene lost 3 bases, with 11 bases spanning the gap. Germline-derived CDR1 and CDR2 are MNHNS and SASEGT. The CDR3, as DNA: TGTGCCAGCAGTCCGGACAGCCCCAATCAGCCCCAGCATTTT. It yields the protein CASSPDSPNQPQHF.

The chain is built from TRBV19 and TRBJ1-1; TRBD1 might be the D (6 bases). V shed 6 bases and J shed 1 base, with 15 bases lying between them. This CDR3 has 15 residues. Germline lookup yields CDR1 LNHDA and CDR2 SQIVND (reference sequence). CDR3 sequence reads: CASSPGHLTNTEAFF. The CDR3 region has the DNA TGTGCCAGTAGCCCGGGACACCTAACGAACACTGAAGCTTTCTTT.

The chain couples TRBV7-9 to TRBJ1-4, with 7 bases aligning to TRBD1. V was pared by 7 bases and J by 4 bases, with 9 bases of the junction left unmatched. In germline, CDR1 is SEHNR, CDR2 FQNEAQ (reference sequence). This CDR3 comprises 15 residues. The CDR3 region is CASIETGLINEKLFF. Here the CDR3 DNA reads TGTGCCAGCATAGAGACAGGGTTGATTAATGAAAAACTGTTTTTT.

The gene calls are TRBV16 and TRBJ2-1; possibly TRBD2 for D (5 bases). In germline, CDR1 is KGHSY, CDR2 FQNENV. V was pared by 3 bases and J by 7 bases, with 16 bases between. This CDR3 has 15 amino acids. CDR3 DNA: TGTGCCAGCAGCCAGCCTAGCTCCTCCATTAATGAGCAGTTCTTC. This codes for CASSQPSSSINEQFF.

The chain uses TRBV7-9 and TRBJ2-3, with D possibly being TRBD1 (5 bases). The CDR3 consists of 13 residues. Germline loops: CDR1 SEHNR, CDR2 FQNEAQ (reference sequence). The V gene lost 3 bases and the J gene lost 3 bases, with 7 bases spanning the gap. CDR3 sequence reads: CASSFRQTDTQYF. CDR3 bases: TGTGCCAGCAGCTTCCGACAGACAGATACGCAGTATTTT.

The gene calls are TRBV9 and TRBJ2-1, with 8 bases that match TRBD2. This CDR3 has 14 amino acids. The ends lost 3 bases at V and 7 bases at J; junction bases unmatched: 6. Germline V lookup: CDR1 SGDLS, CDR2 YYNGEE. CDR3 residues: CASSESGRDNEQFF. The DNA for the CDR3 is TGTGCCAGCAGCGAAAGCGGGAGAGATAATGAGCAGTTCTTC.

V usage is TRBV5-6 and J usage is TRBJ1-5, with a weak D call TRBD1 (6 bases). Germline CDR1 SGHDT, CDR2 YYEEEE. The CDR3 is 15 residues long. V shed 0 bases and J shed 2 bases, with 9 bases lying between them. The CDR3 reads CASSLGRGRNQPQHF. CDR3 DNA: TGTGCCAGCAGCTTGGGCAGGGGACGCAATCAGCCCCAGCATTTT.

V is TRBV7-9 and J is TRBJ2-3, with 8 positions matching TRBD2. The length of the CDR3 is 18 residues. Germline CDR1 SEHNR, CDR2 FQNEAQ (reference sequence). With 3 bases clipped from V and 5 bases from J, the junction kept 16 bases outside the gene matches. The CDR3 is CASSFPRTSRERGDTQYF. DNA for the CDR3: TGTGCCAGCAGCTTCCCCAGGACTAGCCGGGAAAGGGGAGATACGCAGTATTTT.

J is TRBJ2-5 and V is TRBV28, with D uncertain. The CDR3 spans 11 residues. Per the germline V gene, CDR1 is MDHEN and CDR2 is SYDVKM. Deletions cut 6 bases from V and 4 bases from J, with 6 bases between. CDR3 amino acids: CASRGRETQYF. CDR3 nucleotides: TGTGCCAGCAGGGGCAGAGAGACCCAGTACTTC.

The chain recombines TRBV29-1 with TRBJ2-5; 9 bases line up with TRBD2. Germline CDR1 and CDR2: SQVTM and ANQGSEA. This CDR3 is built from 16 residues. Trimming removed 0 bases from V and 5 bases from J; junction bases left unmatched: 10. This CDR3 reads CSVEDRGSGSVETQYF. CDR3 in DNA: TGCAGCGTTGAAGATCGGGGTAGCGGGAGTGTGGAGACCCAGTACTTC.

This chain links TRBV7-7 with TRBJ2-7, with D possibly TRBD2 on 6 matching bases. CDR3 length equals 13 residues. V was cut by 5 bases and J by 6 bases, with 14 bases left in between. Germline V gene lookup returns CDR1 SSHAT and CDR2 FNYEAQ (reference sequence). CDR3 nucleotide sequence: TGTGCCAGCAGCCCAGGAGGGCGTGGCGAGCAGTACTTC. It specifies CASSPGGRGEQYF.

The chain couples TRBV5-8 to TRBJ2-5; 7 positions agree with TRBD2. The CDR3 spans 16 residues. Germline CDR1 is SGHTS and CDR2 is YDEGEE. V lost 4 bases and J lost 0; bases outside the gene matches: 9. In DNA form, the CDR3 reads TGTGCCAGCAGCAAGGGCACTAGCGTAGACCAAGAGACCCAGTACTTC. This sequence encodes CASSKGTSVDQETQYF. Full variable domain (remainder filled in from reference TRBV5-8 and TRBJ2-5): EAGVTQSPTHLIKTRGQQATLRCSPISGHTSVYWYQQALGLGLQFLLWYDEGEERNRGNFPPRFSGRQFPNYSSELNVNALELEDSALYLCASSKGTSVDQETQYFGPGTRLLVL.

The chain joins TRBV6-4 to TRBJ2-1, with a tentative D call TRBD1 (6 bases). Trimming removed 5 bases from V and 2 bases from J, with 10 bases in between. Germline loops: CDR1 MRHNA, CDR2 SNTAGT. The CDR3 has 14 residues. This chain's CDR3 is CASSNGQTYNEQFF. The CDR3 region has the DNA TGTGCCAGCAGTAACGGACAGACCTACAATGAGCAGTTCTTC.

The chain recombines TRBV5-1 with TRBJ1-1; D may be TRBD1 (6 bases). Germline loops: CDR1 SGHRS, CDR2 YFSETQ. This CDR3 has 15 residues. Trimming stripped 1 base from V and 0 bases from J, with 10 bases between. The CDR3 protein is CASSLQGPMNTEAFF. The CDR3 nucleotides are TGCGCCAGCAGCTTGCAGGGGCCCATGAACACTGAAGCTTTCTTT.

This clone showed up just once. The chain has TRBV15 and TRBJ2-7; D unclear. Trimming pared 6 bases from V and 10 bases from J, leaving 19 bases between. The CDR3 covers 13 residues. Germline-derived CDR1 and CDR2 are LNHNV and YYDKDF (reference sequence). As DNA, the CDR3 is TGTGCCACCAGAGGTGACCCGCCGGAGCAACAGTACTTC. Its protein product is CATRGDPPEQQYF.

The chain is built from TRBV14 and TRBJ1-1, with unresolved D. CDR3 length: 14 residues. Germline lookup yields CDR1 SGHDN and CDR2 FVKESK. V was clipped by 4 bases and J by 0 bases, with 9 bases between them. For the CDR3, the DNA is TGTGCCAGCAGCCCGGCGGGGATGAACACTGAAGCTTTCTTT. This codes for CASSPAGMNTEAFF.